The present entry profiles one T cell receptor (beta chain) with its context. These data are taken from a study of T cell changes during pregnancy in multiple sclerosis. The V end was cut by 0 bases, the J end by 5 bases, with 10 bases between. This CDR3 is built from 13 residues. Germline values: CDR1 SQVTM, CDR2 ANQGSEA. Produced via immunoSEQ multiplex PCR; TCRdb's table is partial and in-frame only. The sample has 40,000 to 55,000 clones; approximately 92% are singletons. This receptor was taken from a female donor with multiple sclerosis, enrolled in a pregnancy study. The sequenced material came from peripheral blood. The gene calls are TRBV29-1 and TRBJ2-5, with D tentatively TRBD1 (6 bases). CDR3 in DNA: TGCAGCGTTGAAGAGGGGGCCGGGGAGACCCAGTACTTC. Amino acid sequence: CSVEEGAGETQYF. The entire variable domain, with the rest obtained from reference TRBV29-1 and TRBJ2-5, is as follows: SAVISQKPSRDICQRGTSLTIQCQVDSQVTMMFWYRQQPGQSLTLIATANQGSEATYESGFVIDKFPISRPNLTFSTLTVSNMSPEDSSIYLCSVEEGAGETQYFGPGTRLLVL.